This TCR beta chain was captured in a study of blood T cell repertoires in COVID-19. Study at large: The United States, Italy and Spain provided the acute and convalescent COVID-19 samples.

As handled by the study authors: Reference gene primer amplification yielded estimated nucleated cell counts. Some clones are missing from TCRdb's copy, which holds only in-frame ones; the method was immunoSEQ multiplex PCR. V and J calls plus clone size are reproduced from that table; the DNA served to infer D and trimming. Here the sample spans 50,000 to 75,000 clones, about 90% being singletons. This clone was counted between two and nine times. Per the germline V gene, CDR1 is SEHNR and CDR2 is FQNEAQ (reference sequence). The V and J ends lost 1 base and 4 bases respectively, with 10 bases between them. This CDR3 has 14 residues.

Sequencing input: peripheral blood. The sequence came from a man aged 60 to 69 with acute or convalescent COVID-19. The chain joins TRBV7-9 to TRBJ1-2; TRBD1 is a possible D gene (6 bases). This CDR3 reads CASSLVGGAYGYTF. DNA of the CDR3: TGTGCCAGCAGCTTAGTCGGGGGGGCCTATGGCTACACCTTC.